The 9 T cell receptor beta chains below were found in one sample sequenced in a study of shared clonotypes between healthy human individuals. The data were produced by immunoSEQ multiplex PCR, yet TCRdb's version contains in-frame clones alone and is incomplete. The repertoire holds nearly 600,000 clones, over 95% seen once, with roughly 0.1% in the top ten. Naive CD8 cells comprised CD45RO-negative, CCR7-positively selected cells, excluding terminally differentiated effector memory CD45RA+ cells. The sample was naive CD8+ T cells sorted from blood. The receptors shown here come from a woman under 40 in good health.

The V call is TRBV6-4, the J call TRBJ2-7; a possible D gene is TRBD2 (6 bases). V dropped 6 bases and J dropped 7 bases, with 19 bases sitting between them. This CDR3 has 14 residues. Germline CDR1 is MRHNA and CDR2 is SNTAGT. The DNA for the CDR3 is TGTGCCAGCAGGCGGGGCAGGAGCGAGGAGGAGCAGTACTTC. Translation gives CASRRGRSEEEQYF.

The chain recombines TRBV28 with TRBJ1-2, with D possibly TRBD1 on 6 matching bases. V lost 7 bases, J lost 6 bases, and 15 bases lay in between. The CDR3 contains 13 residues. Germline V gives CDR1 MDHEN, CDR2 SYDVKM. CDR3 protein: CASTQGPPDGYTF. The CDR3 DNA reads TGTGCCAGCACCCAGGGGCCCCCGGATGGCTACACCTTC.

CDR3 DNA sequence: TGTGCCAGCAGTTTGGGAGATAGGGCTACGCAGTATTTT. This translates into CASSLGDRATQYF. The chain joins TRBV27 to TRBJ2-3, with a possible D match to TRBD2 (5 bases). CDR3 length: 13 amino acids. Deletions cut 3 bases from V and 8 bases from J, with 12 bases between. Germline CDR1 MNHEY, CDR2 SMNVEV (reference sequence).

The chain carries TRBV6-5 and TRBJ2-1; no clear D. Trimming removed 4 bases from V and 6 bases from J, with 13 bases in between. The germline CDR1 and CDR2 sequences are MNHEY and SVGAGI. The CDR3 consists of 14 residues. The CDR3 bases are TGTGCCAGCAGTTCACCCAGCCCCTTCAATGAGCAGTTCTTC. Protein product: CASSSPSPFNEQFF.

The rearrangement joins TRBV7-9 to TRBJ1-4, with D possibly being TRBD1 (5 bases). The germline CDR1 and CDR2 sequences are SEHNR and FQNEAQ (reference sequence). There are 15 residues in the CDR3. Between the trimmed V and J ends, which lost 5 bases and 7 bases, there was a span of 17 bases. CDR3 sequence: CASSPHRSIGEKLFF. Written as DNA, the CDR3 is TGTGCCAGCAGCCCCCACAGGTCGATAGGTGAAAAACTGTTTTTT.

Worth noting for this clone: At one end the junction does not follow the germline gene, possibly because of a read error. The V and J genes are TRBV10-3 and TRBJ2-1; perhaps TRBD2 as D (7 bases). This CDR3 has 12 amino acids. Germline CDR1 is ENHRY and CDR2 is SYGVKD. The CDR3 coding sequence is TGTGCCTTCAGGGGAGGGGACAATGAGCAGTTCTTC. Its translation is CAFRGGDNEQFF.

The chain carries TRBV29-1 and TRBJ2-6; no clear D gene. The CDR3 length is 17 residues. CDR1 is SQVTM and CDR2 is ANQGSEA in the germline V gene. V was clipped by 3 bases and J by 1 base, with 16 bases between them. CDR3 sequence (DNA): TGCAGCGTTGATAATGGCGGATTGGAGTCTGGGGCCAACGTCCTGACTTTC. Amino acid sequence: CSVDNGGLESGANVLTF. Filled out from reference TRBV29-1 and TRBJ2-6, the complete variable domain reads SAVISQKPSRDICQRGTSLTIQCQVDSQVTMMFWYRQQPGQSLTLIATANQGSEATYESGFVIDKFPISRPNLTFSTLTVSNMSPEDSSIYLCSVDNGGLESGANVLTFGAGSRLTVL.

The chain recombines TRBV7-3 with TRBJ2-7; TRBD2 agrees at 11 bases. The CDR3 consists of 15 residues. With V trimmed by 5 bases and J by 4 bases, 7 bases remained unmatched. Germline lookup yields CDR1 SGHTA and CDR2 FQGTGA. CDR3 in amino acids: CASSPRTSGLYEQYF. The DNA for the CDR3 is TGTGCCAGCAGCCCTCGGACTAGCGGGCTGTACGAGCAGTACTTC. Full variable domain (rest looked up from reference TRBV7-3 and TRBJ2-7): GAGVSQTPSNKVTEKGKYVELRCDPISGHTALYWYRQSLGQGPEFLIYFQGTGAADDSGLPNDRFFAVRPEGSVSTLKIQRTERGDSAVYLCASSPRTSGLYEQYFGPGTRLTVT.

This sequence joins TRBV27 and TRBJ2-2; D is uncertain. Germline-derived CDR1 and CDR2 are MNHEY and SMNVEV (reference sequence). The V end lost 3 bases, the J end lost 4 bases, and 6 bases lay between the germline ends. The CDR3 contains 13 residues. In DNA form, the CDR3 reads TGTGCCAGCAGTTTCGAAGGCACCGGGGAGCTGTTTTTT. It codes for CASSFEGTGELFF.